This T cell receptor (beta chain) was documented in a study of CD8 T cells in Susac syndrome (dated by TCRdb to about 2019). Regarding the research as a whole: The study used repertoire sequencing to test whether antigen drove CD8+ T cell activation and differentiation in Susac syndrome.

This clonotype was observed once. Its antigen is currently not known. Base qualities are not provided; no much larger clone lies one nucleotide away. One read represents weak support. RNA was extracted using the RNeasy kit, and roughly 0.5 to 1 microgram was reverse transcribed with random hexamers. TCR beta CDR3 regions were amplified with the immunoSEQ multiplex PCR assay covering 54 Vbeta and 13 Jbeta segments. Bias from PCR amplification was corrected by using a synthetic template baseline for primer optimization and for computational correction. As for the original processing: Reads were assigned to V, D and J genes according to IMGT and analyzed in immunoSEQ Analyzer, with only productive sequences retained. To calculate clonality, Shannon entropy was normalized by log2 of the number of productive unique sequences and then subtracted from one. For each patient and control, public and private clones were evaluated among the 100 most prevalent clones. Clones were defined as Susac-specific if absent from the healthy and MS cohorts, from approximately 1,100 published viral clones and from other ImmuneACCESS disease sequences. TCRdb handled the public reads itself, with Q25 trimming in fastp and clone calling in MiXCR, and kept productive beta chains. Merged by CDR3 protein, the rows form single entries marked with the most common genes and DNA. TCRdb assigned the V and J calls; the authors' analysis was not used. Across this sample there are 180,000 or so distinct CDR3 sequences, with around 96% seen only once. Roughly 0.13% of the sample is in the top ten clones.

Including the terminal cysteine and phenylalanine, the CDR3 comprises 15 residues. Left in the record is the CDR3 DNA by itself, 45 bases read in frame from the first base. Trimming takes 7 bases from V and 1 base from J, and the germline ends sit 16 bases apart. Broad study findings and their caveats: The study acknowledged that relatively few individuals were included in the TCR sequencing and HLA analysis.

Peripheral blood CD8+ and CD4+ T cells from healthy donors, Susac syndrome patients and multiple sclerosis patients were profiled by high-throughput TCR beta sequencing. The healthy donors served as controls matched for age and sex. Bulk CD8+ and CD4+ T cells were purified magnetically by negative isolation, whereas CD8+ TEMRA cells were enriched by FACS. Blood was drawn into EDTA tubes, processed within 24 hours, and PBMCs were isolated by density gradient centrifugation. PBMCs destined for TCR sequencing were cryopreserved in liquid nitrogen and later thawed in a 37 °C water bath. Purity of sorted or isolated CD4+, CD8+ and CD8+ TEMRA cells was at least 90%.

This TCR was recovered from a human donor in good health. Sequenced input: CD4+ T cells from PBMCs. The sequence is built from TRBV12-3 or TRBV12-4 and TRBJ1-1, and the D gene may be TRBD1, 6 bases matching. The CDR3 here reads CASTPRGHPNTEAFF. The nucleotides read TGTGCCAGCACCCCCCGGGGACACCCGAACACTGAAGCTTTCTTT.